Shown below are 29 T cell receptor beta chains from a single sample sequenced in a study of CXCR3-negative and CXCR3-positive naive CD8 T cells. Whole-study findings and limits: For CXCR3-positive naive cells, TRB CDR3s were more hydrophobic than those of CXCR3-negative naive cells.

Libraries were UMI-labeled 5' RACE TRB cDNA. From its re-call of the 5' RACE reads, TCRdb lists each CDR3 protein once, without DNA. This sample's table has 150,000 or so distinct CDR3 sequences. For these TCRs, the target antigens are not known. Input material: naive CXCR3+ CD8+ T cells from blood. Noted subset: CD45RO-CCR7+CD27+CD95- naive CD8+ T cells expressing CXCR3 (TNR3+). Every receptor here comes from a human donor in good health. Some clones in this sample may be carry-over from other donors' samples.

J is TRBJ2-3 and V is TRBV5-1; TCRdb outputs TRBD2, but without DNA this stays unchecked. Germline loops: CDR1 SGHRS, CDR2 YFSETQ. The CDR3 spans 16 residues. CDR3 amino acids: CASEDKAGGYTDTQYF.

V and J are TRBV15 and TRBJ2-5; TCRdb picks TRBD2, but there is no DNA to check that call. Germline V gives CDR1 LNHNV, CDR2 YYDKDF (reference sequence). The CDR3 has 15 residues. Here the CDR3 reads CATSRETSGQETQYF.

This chain joins TRBV9 and TRBJ2-3. Germline CDR1 and CDR2: SGDLS and YYNGEE. This CDR3 contains 11 residues. CDR3: CASSDTDTQYF.

V is TRBV5-5 and J is TRBJ2-2; the TCRdb D gene call, TRBD1, has no DNA to confirm it. The length of the CDR3 is 16 residues. CDR1 and CDR2 from the germline V gene are SGHKS and YYEKEE (reference sequence). CDR3 sequence reads: CASSLGHGQLAGELFF.

This chain uses TRBV20-1 with TRBJ2-2; no DNA is available, so the TRBD2 call from TCRdb remains unchecked. Per the germline V gene, CDR1 is DFQATT and CDR2 is SNEGSKA (reference sequence). CDR3 size: 15 residues. CDR3 loop: CSARDTSYRAGELFF.

The genes are TRBV18 and TRBJ2-3; TCRdb's D call of TRBD1 is untestable without DNA. The germline CDR1 and CDR2 sequences are KGHSH and LQKENI. The CDR3 length is 15 residues. CDR3 region: CASSPLRGNADTQYF. Together with reference TRBV18 and TRBJ2-3, the CDR3 gives the full variable domain: NAGVMQNPRHLVRRRGQEARLRCSPMKGHSHVYWYRQLPEEGLKFMVYLQKENIIDESGMPKERFSAEFPKEGPSILRIQQVVRGDSAAYFCASSPLRGNADTQYFGPGTRLTVL.

The chain carries TRBV4-3 and TRBJ2-7; the D call from TCRdb, TRBD1, cannot be confirmed without DNA. The CDR3 runs 17 residues. Germline V gives CDR1 LGHNA, CDR2 YSLEER. CDR3 region: CASSQELIGTGTYEQYF.

V usage is TRBV4-1 and J usage is TRBJ2-1; with no DNA, the TCRdb D assignment of TRBD2 cannot be verified. Germline V gene data show CDR1 as MGHRA and CDR2 as YSYEKL. This CDR3 has 15 residues. CDR3 in amino acids: CASKLAVNAYNEQFF.

J is TRBJ2-1 and V is TRBV23-1; TCRdb calls TRBD2, which cannot be checked without DNA. TRBV23-1 is noted as an ORF with a role that remains uncertain. This CDR3 contains 16 residues. The CDR3 spells CASSQLPPSGYNEQFF.

The gene calls are TRBV7-6 and TRBJ2-7; TCRdb returns TRBD2, unconfirmable since there is no DNA. The germline CDR1 and CDR2 sequences are SGHVS and FNYEAQ. CDR3 length: 16 residues. CDR3 protein: CASSTPGLAGAYEQYF.

V and J are TRBV28 and TRBJ2-1; TCRdb's assignment of TRBD1 cannot be checked, as there is no DNA. The CDR3 runs to 16 residues. From germline, CDR1 is MDHEN and CDR2 SYDVKM. This chain's CDR3 is CASSPPLGGFDNEQFF.

This chain connects TRBV4-3 to TRBJ2-7; TCRdb calls TRBD1, which cannot be checked without DNA. The CDR3 runs to 15 residues. The germline V gene encodes CDR1 LGHNA and CDR2 YSLEER. This chain's CDR3 is CASSQDSQGWNEQYF.

The J gene is TRBJ2-1, the V gene TRBV9; TCRdb's D call, TRBD1, is unchecked because there is no DNA. Germline V lookup: CDR1 SGDLS, CDR2 YYNGEE. This CDR3 is 15 amino acids long. This CDR3 reads CASSPGGGLGNEKFF.

The genes are TRBV5-1 and TRBJ2-1; TCRdb's D gene call, TRBD1, goes unchecked for lack of DNA. Per the germline V gene, CDR1 is SGHRS and CDR2 is YFSETQ. The CDR3 is made up of 13 amino acids. CDR3 protein: CASTPGIDNEQFF. The full variable domain, in which reference TRBV5-1 and TRBJ2-1 provide the parts outside the CDR3, is KAGVTQTPRYLIKTRGQQVTLSCSPISGHRSVSWYQQTPGQGLQFLFEYFSETQRNKGNFPGRFSGRQFSNSRSEMNVSTLELGDSALYLCASTPGIDNEQFFGPGTRLTVL.

The V gene is TRBV7-9, the J gene TRBJ1-4. This CDR3 spans 13 amino acids. Germline V lookup: CDR1 SEHNR, CDR2 FQNEAQ (reference sequence). CDR3 in amino acids: CASSVDAGWELFF. Variable domain in full (rest from reference TRBV7-9 and TRBJ1-4): DTGVSQNPRHKITKRGQNVTFRCDPISEHNRLYWYRQTLGQGPEFLTYFQNEAQLEKSRLLSDRFSAERPKGSFSTLEIQRTEQGDSAMYLCASSVDAGWELFFGSGTQLSVL.

The chain links TRBV7-9 to TRBJ2-1. This CDR3 has 16 amino acids. Germline CDR1 SEHNR, CDR2 FQNEAQ (reference sequence). CDR3 residues: CASSLADKSDHFYAFF.

This chain connects TRBV6-6 to TRBJ2-7; absent DNA, TCRdb's TRBD1 call cannot be checked. The V gene's germline CDR1 is MNHNY and CDR2 SVGAGI (reference sequence). The CDR3 length is 14 residues. This CDR3 reads CASSYPGLTYEQYF.

This chain joins TRBV28 and TRBJ2-7; with no DNA, the TCRdb D assignment of TRBD2 cannot be verified. Germline CDR1 reads MDHEN; CDR2 reads SYDVKM. CDR3 length equals 14 residues. CDR3 sequence: CASSLYAGRHEQYF.

The genes are TRBV28 and TRBJ1-1; without DNA, the TCRdb call of TRBD1 cannot be checked. CDR1 MDHEN and CDR2 SYDVKM come from the germline V gene. The CDR3 runs to 16 residues. CDR3 region: CASSETKWTGGTEAFF.

The chain combines TRBV27 with TRBJ1-5; TCRdb's D gene call, TRBD1, goes unchecked for lack of DNA. There are 15 residues in the CDR3. Germline-derived CDR1 and CDR2 are MNHEY and SMNVEV (reference sequence). The CDR3 sequence: CASSHGTGPSQPQHF.

The chain couples TRBV28 to TRBJ2-7; as DNA is missing, the TRBD2 call by TCRdb cannot be tested. CDR3 size: 15 residues. Per the germline V gene, CDR1 is MDHEN and CDR2 is SYDVKM. The CDR3 sequence: CASSSEGGGEYEQYF.

V gene TRBV28 combines with J gene TRBJ2-4; TCRdb outputs TRBD1, but without DNA this stays unchecked. The CDR3 spans 16 residues. Germline V gene lookup returns CDR1 MDHEN and CDR2 SYDVKM. This chain's CDR3 is CASRPGTGLAKNIQYF.

V usage is TRBV27 and J usage is TRBJ1-5; TCRdb selects TRBD1, and the lack of DNA leaves this call unchecked. Germline V gene lookup returns CDR1 MNHEY and CDR2 SMNVEV (reference sequence). This CDR3 region has 15 residues. CDR3 amino acids: CASSGSPPGRQPQHF.

V is TRBV9 and J is TRBJ2-5; TCRdb reports TRBD2, a call that lacks DNA to check it against. Germline assignment: CDR1 SGDLS and CDR2 YYNGEE. This CDR3 region has 17 residues. The CDR3 spells CASSPSPSSAGLKTQYF.

The V call is TRBV7-8, the J call TRBJ2-2; the TCRdb D gene call, TRBD1, has no DNA to confirm it. This CDR3 is built from 16 residues. Germline V gene lookup returns CDR1 SGHVS and CDR2 FQNEAQ. The CDR3 protein is CASSLVGGASTGELFF.

The chain is built from TRBV29-1 and TRBJ2-4; TCRdb designates TRBD1, a call that cannot be tested without DNA. In germline, CDR1 is SQVTM, CDR2 ANQGSEA. This CDR3 comprises 15 residues. CDR3 protein: CSVGLGGLAKNIQYF. Full variable domain (outside the CDR3, taken from reference TRBV29-1 and TRBJ2-4): SAVISQKPSRDICQRGTSLTIQCQVDSQVTMMFWYRQQPGQSLTLIATANQGSEATYESGFVIDKFPISRPNLTFSTLTVSNMSPEDSSIYLCSVGLGGLAKNIQYFGAGTRLSVL.

The rearrangement joins TRBV2 to TRBJ2-1; TCRdb outputs TRBD2, but without DNA this stays unchecked. This CDR3 comprises 18 residues. CDR1 is SNHLY, CDR2 FYNNEI, per germline. CDR3 sequence reads: CASKWDAWGTSGTGEQFF. Drawing the rest from reference TRBV2 and TRBJ2-1, the complete variable domain is EPEVTQTPSHQVTQMGQEVILRCVPISNHLYFYWYRQILGQKVEFLVSFYNNEISEKSEIFDDQFSVERPDGSNFTLKIRSTKLEDSAMYFCASKWDAWGTSGTGEQFFGPGTRLTVL.

This sequence joins TRBV5-4 and TRBJ1-3; absent DNA, TCRdb's TRBD1 call cannot be checked. The CDR3 is 15 amino acids. Looked up from germline, CDR1 is SGHNT and CDR2 is YYREEE (reference sequence). The CDR3 is CASSLGRGIGNTIYF.

The chain carries TRBV7-3 and TRBJ2-2; with no DNA, the TCRdb D assignment of TRBD1 cannot be verified. Germline CDR1 reads SGHTA; CDR2 reads FQGTGA. This CDR3 is built from 13 residues. The CDR3: CASTPTGTGELFF. The full variable domain, completed using reference TRBV7-3 and TRBJ2-2, is GAGVSQTPSNKVTEKGKYVELRCDPISGHTALYWYRQSLGQGPEFLIYFQGTGAADDSGLPNDRFFAVRPEGSVSTLKIQRTERGDSAVYLCASTPTGTGELFFGEGSRLTVL.